The source of this T cell receptor beta chain is a study of cytomegalovirus exposure and HLA in healthy donors. Study information: About 85 million unique TCR sequences came from HLA-typed donors in an early release. Findings of the study overall: A later analysis appeared to link common viral pathogens to several of the most significant clusters. Per a prior analysis, the majority of TCR beta V segments were productive roughly 87% or roughly 30% of the time.

This clone was picked up a small number of times. What it binds is unknown. Germline CDR1 reads LNHDA; CDR2 reads SQIVND (reference sequence). J was trimmed by 7 bases and V by 3 bases; bases with no gene match: 8. The CDR3 is 15 residues long. The PCR used 60 Vbeta and 13 Jbeta primers. The repertoire was sequenced with immunoSEQ multiplex PCR; TCRdb's copy has only in-frame clones and lacks some. The sample contains fewer than 250,000 clones, 70% to 90% of which appear only once. V is TRBV19 and J is TRBJ1-4, with TRBD1 identical over 7 bases. The clonotype comes from a human donor in good health. The material sequenced was PBMCs. The CDR3 spells CASSIPRQGGEKLFF. Written as DNA, the CDR3 is TGTGCCAGTAGTATCCCCAGACAGGGCGGTGAAAAACTGTTTTTT.